Listed here are 3 T cell receptor beta chains from one sample, sequenced in a study of T cells in Graves' hyperthyroidism and ophthalmopathy. Amplified TCR beta CDR3 regions came from RNA transcripts. In the first-round RT-PCR of the TCR CDR3, the HTBI primer set was used. TCRdb reprocessed the multiplex PCR reads with MiXCR, giving one entry per CDR3 protein. The table lists about 640,000 distinct CDR3 sequences, 20% of them singletons. Source material: blood. Receptors originate from a man aged 25 to 40 with Graves' ophthalmopathy.

This clonotype has only a few counts. The chain couples TRBV28 to TRBJ2-3, with D maybe TRBD1 (6 bases). CDR3 length: 16 residues. V was trimmed by 4 bases and J by 1 base, leaving 15 bases between them. Germline V lookup: CDR1 MDHEN, CDR2 SYDVKM. The CDR3 DNA sequence: TGTGCCAGCAGTTCCCCAGGGGCCCCCCGCACAGATACGCAGTATTTT. Its translation: CASSSPGAPRTDTQYF. The full variable domain, in which reference TRBV28 and TRBJ2-3 provide the parts outside the CDR3, is DVKVTQSSRYLVKRTGEKVFLECVQDMDHENMFWYRQDPGLGLRLIYFSYDVKMKEKGDIPEGYSVSREKKERFSLILESASTNQTSMYLCASSSPGAPRTDTQYFGPGTRLTVL.

The chain has TRBV11-2 and TRBJ1-5, with TRBD1 as a possible D gene (6 bases). The CDR3 runs 15 residues. The V end was cut by 4 bases, the J end by 4 bases, with 14 bases between. The germline V gene encodes CDR1 SGHAT and CDR2 FQNNGV. The CDR3 region has the DNA TGTGCCAGCAGCTCAGGGGACGGTGGGAATCAGCCCCAGCATTTT. It codes for CASSSGDGGNQPQHF.

In regard to this clonotype: The junction and the germline gene differ at one end; a read error may be behind it. This chain connects TRBV20-1 to TRBJ2-2; D perhaps matches TRBD2 (5 bases). Germline assignment: CDR1 DFQATT and CDR2 SNEGSKA (reference sequence). There are 17 residues in the CDR3. Written as DNA, the CDR3 is TGCAGTGCTAGAATCTTAGGTGGGCCCGCCTTGTCCGGGGAGCTGCTTTTT. Its translation: CSARILGGPALSGELLF.